This T cell receptor beta chain is drawn from a study of Tregs in tolerant kidney transplant recipients. Notes on this clone: What it binds is unknown.

Study results and limitations: Biological reproducibility was not directly addressed, but technical replication error appeared minimal.

The protocol was immunoSEQ multiplex PCR, while the TCRdb copy is restricted to in-frame clones and leaves out a portion. Of approximately 98,000 clones in the sample, 85% to 90% were seen once. The V gene lost 2 bases and the J gene lost 2 bases, with 10 bases spanning the gap. The germline V gene encodes CDR1 SGHTA and CDR2 FQGNSA. The CDR3 is made up of 14 amino acids. Sequencing was performed on CD4+ T cells from blood, taken before the transplant. The clonotype originates from a human donor who received a combined kidney and bone marrow transplant. The chain links TRBV7-2 to TRBJ2-7; tentatively, D is TRBD1 (6 bases). The CDR3 loop reads CASSLNWGPYEQYF. CDR3 sequence (DNA): TGTGCCAGCAGCTTAAACTGGGGGCCCTACGAGCAGTACTTC.